Ten or more counts support the clone carrying this T cell receptor (beta chain). Its antigen is as yet unknown. CDR1 and CDR2 from the germline V gene are MNHNY and SVGAGI (reference sequence). The CDR3 sequence is 14 residues long. The trim removed 4 bases at V and 2 bases at J, leaving 4 bases unmatched. This entry is derived from a study of early T cells in non-severe SARS-CoV-2 infection. Overall study: It was bulk RNA from unsorted whole blood that was sequenced, and the chains were unpaired. Whole-study results and caveats: Using VDJdb, the matching emphasized anti-spike CD8 responses while missing private and CD4 specificities.

Each cDNA molecule carried a unique molecular identifier. TCRdb reanalysed the 5' RACE reads using MiXCR and keeps one entry per CDR3 protein. The sample lists fewer than 80,000 distinct CDR3 sequences, approximately 10% occurring once. Sequencing was performed on whole blood, taken at baseline. The receptor was derived from an adult who was a healthcare worker with PCR-confirmed SARS-CoV-2 infection or an uninfected control (not recorded which). V gene TRBV6-6 combines with J gene TRBJ1-2, with 7 bases identical to TRBD1. The CDR3 DNA sequence: TGTGCCAGCAGTTTCCAGACAGGGAACTATGGCTACACCTTC. Translated, it gives CASSFQTGNYGYTF.